The source of this T cell receptor beta chain is a study of T cell changes during pregnancy in multiple sclerosis. CDR3 length: 12 residues. TCRdb keeps only in-frame clones here, not all; method: immunoSEQ multiplex PCR. Among 100,000 or so clones, about 91% were seen once, and the ten largest hold 2.5% to 4%. This chain uses TRBV21-1 with TRBJ1-5. TRBV21-1 is shown as a pseudogene. The input for sequencing was peripheral blood, taken in the second trimester of pregnancy. This TCR derives from a female donor with multiple sclerosis, enrolled in a pregnancy study. The CDR3 bases are TGTGCCAGCAGCTGCCGGTATCAGCCCCAGCATTTT. Its translation: CASSCRYQPQHF.